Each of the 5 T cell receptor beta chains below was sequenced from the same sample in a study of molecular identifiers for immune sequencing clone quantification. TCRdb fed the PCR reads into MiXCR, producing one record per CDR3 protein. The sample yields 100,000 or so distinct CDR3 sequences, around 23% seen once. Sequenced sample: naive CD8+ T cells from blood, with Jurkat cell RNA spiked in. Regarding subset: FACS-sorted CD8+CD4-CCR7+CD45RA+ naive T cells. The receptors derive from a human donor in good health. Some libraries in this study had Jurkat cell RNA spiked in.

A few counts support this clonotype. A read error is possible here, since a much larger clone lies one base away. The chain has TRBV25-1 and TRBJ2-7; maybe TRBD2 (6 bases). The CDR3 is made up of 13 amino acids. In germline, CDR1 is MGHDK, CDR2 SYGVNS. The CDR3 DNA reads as TGTGCCAGCAGCCCCTCTCAGAGGGAGGAGCGGTACTTC. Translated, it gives CASSPSQREERYF.

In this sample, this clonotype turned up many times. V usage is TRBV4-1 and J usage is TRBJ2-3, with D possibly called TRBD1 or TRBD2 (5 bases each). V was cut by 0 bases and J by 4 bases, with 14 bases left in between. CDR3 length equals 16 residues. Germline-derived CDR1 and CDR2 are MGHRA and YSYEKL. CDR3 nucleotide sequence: TGCGCCAGCAGCCAAGATTCCTCGGGGCTGTCAGATACGCAGTATTTT. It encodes CASSQDSSGLSDTQYF.

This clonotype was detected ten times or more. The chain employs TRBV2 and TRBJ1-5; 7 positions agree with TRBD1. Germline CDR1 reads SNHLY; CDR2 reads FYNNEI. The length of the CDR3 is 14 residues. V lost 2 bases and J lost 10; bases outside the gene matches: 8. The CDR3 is CASSELTGVVPQHF. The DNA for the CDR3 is TGTGCCAGCAGTGAACTAACAGGGGTGGTTCCCCAGCATTTT.

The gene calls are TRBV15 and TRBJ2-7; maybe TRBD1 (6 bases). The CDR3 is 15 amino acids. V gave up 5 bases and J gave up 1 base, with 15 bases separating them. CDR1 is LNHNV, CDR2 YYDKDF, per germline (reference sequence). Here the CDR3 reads CATSAHTGKSYEQYF. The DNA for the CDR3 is TGTGCCACCAGCGCCCATACAGGGAAGTCCTACGAGCAGTACTTC. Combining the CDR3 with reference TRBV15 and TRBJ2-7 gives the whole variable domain DAMVIQNPRYQVTQFGKPVTLSCSQTLNHNVMYWYQQKSSQAPKLLFHYYDKDFNNEADTPDNFQSRRPNTSFCFLDIRSPGLGDTAMYLCATSAHTGKSYEQYFGPGTRLTVT.

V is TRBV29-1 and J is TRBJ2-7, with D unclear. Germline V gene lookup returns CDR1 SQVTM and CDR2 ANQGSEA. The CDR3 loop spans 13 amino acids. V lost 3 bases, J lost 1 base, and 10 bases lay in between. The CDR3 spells CSVEVGASYEQYF. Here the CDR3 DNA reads TGCAGCGTTGAGGTCGGAGCTTCCTACGAGCAGTACTTC.